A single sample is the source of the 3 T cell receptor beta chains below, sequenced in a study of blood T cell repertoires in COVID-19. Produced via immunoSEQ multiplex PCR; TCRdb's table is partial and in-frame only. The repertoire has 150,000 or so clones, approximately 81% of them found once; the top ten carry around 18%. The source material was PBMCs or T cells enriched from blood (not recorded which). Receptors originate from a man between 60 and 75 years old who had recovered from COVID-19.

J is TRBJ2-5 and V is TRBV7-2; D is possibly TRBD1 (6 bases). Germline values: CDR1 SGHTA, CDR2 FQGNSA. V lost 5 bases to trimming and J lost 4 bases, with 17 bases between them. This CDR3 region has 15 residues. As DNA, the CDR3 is TGTGCCAGCAGCCACGATACAGGGAGTACAGAGACCCAGTACTTC. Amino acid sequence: CASSHDTGSTETQYF.

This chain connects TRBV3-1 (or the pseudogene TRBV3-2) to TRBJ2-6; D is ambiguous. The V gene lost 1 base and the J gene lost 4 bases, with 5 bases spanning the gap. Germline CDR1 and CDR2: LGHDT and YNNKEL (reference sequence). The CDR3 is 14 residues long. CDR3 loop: CASSQVSGANVLTF. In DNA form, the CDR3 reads TGTGCCAGCAGCCAAGTATCCGGGGCCAACGTCCTGACTTTC.

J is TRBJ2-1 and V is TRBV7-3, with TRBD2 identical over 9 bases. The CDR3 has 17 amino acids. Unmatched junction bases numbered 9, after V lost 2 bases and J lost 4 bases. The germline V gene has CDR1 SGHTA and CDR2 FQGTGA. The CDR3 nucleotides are TGTGCCAGCAGCTTACCCAGGGGACTAGCCGAATACAATGAGCAGTTCTTC. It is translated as CASSLPRGLAEYNEQFF. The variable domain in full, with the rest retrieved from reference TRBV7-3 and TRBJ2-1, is GAGVSQTPSNKVTEKGKYVELRCDPISGHTALYWYRQSLGQGPEFLIYFQGTGAADDSGLPNDRFFAVRPEGSVSTLKIQRTERGDSAVYLCASSLPRGLAEYNEQFFGPGTRLTVL.